These 29 T cell receptor beta chains share one sample of origin, sequenced in a study of blood T cell repertoires in COVID-19. The protocol was immunoSEQ multiplex PCR, while the TCRdb copy is restricted to in-frame clones and leaves out a portion. The data show 100,000 or so clones, with about 88% seen just once and about 7.7% held by the top ten. Sequenced material: peripheral blood. All receptors derive from a man aged 55-75 years with acute or convalescent COVID-19.

J is TRBJ2-7 and V is TRBV4-3; TRBD1 matches at 8 bases. V lost 4 bases, J lost 5 bases, and 10 bases stayed unmatched. CDR3 length equals 15 residues. Germline CDR1 is LGHNA and CDR2 is YSLEER. CDR3 region: CASSLADRVGNEQYF. CDR3 nucleotides: TGCGCCAGCAGCCTCGCGGACAGGGTAGGAAACGAGCAGTACTTC.

The V call is TRBV4-2, the J call TRBJ2-4; 8 bases agree with TRBD2. The V and J ends lost 0 bases and 0 bases, in that order; junction bases with no gene match: 7. The CDR3 runs to 18 residues. Germline V gene sequence: CDR1 LGHNA, CDR2 YNFKEQ. The CDR3 bases are TGTGCCAGCAGCCAAGACGTAGCGGGGACTAGAGCCAAAAACATTCAGTACTTC. This gives the protein CASSQDVAGTRAKNIQYF.

The CDR3 here is CASSRDRSRTEAFF. CDR3 DNA sequence: TGTGCCAGCAGTCGGGACAGAAGTCGCACTGAAGCTTTCTTT. The chain carries TRBV6-5 and TRBJ1-1, with 7 bases matching TRBD1. V was pared by 5 bases and J by 4 bases, with 7 bases of the junction left unmatched. CDR3 length: 14 amino acids. In germline, CDR1 is MNHEY, CDR2 SVGAGI.

The chain uses TRBV4-1 and TRBJ1-2; D gene uncertain. Deletions cut 3 bases from V and 7 bases from J, with 15 bases between. The CDR3 is made up of 14 amino acids. Germline CDR1 MGHRA, CDR2 YSYEKL. The CDR3 protein is CASSQSTGLAGYTF. Here the CDR3 DNA reads TGCGCCAGCAGCCAGTCCACGGGGTTGGCTGGCTACACCTTC.

This sequence joins TRBV11-2 and TRBJ2-5, with 10 bases that match TRBD2. With V trimmed by 0 bases and J by 5 bases, 12 bases remained unmatched. CDR1 SGHAT and CDR2 FQNNGV come from the germline V gene. The CDR3 length is 18 residues. CDR3: CASSLDGLLAGAAETQYF. CDR3 nucleotides: TGTGCCAGCAGCTTAGATGGGTTGCTAGCGGGAGCGGCCGAGACCCAGTACTTC.

V usage is TRBV30 and J usage is TRBJ1-6; D is possibly TRBD1 (5 bases). CDR1 is GTSNPN, CDR2 SVGIG, per germline (reference sequence). V shed 4 bases and J shed 7 bases, with 11 bases lying between them. This CDR3 has 13 amino acids. The CDR3 sequence is CAWKRGGNSPLHF. The CDR3 DNA reads TGTGCCTGGAAGAGGGGAGGAAATTCACCCCTCCACTTT.

This clone was recorded only once. CDR3: CASSPGGAGEAFF. CDR3 in DNA: TGCGCCAGCAGCCCCGGGGGGGCGGGTGAAGCTTTCTTT. The V gene is TRBV5-1, the J gene TRBJ1-1, with D maybe TRBD1 (6 bases). Trimming removed 4 bases from V and 7 bases from J, with 14 bases in between. The germline gives CDR1 SGHRS, CDR2 YFSETQ. This CDR3 region has 13 residues.

The chain uses TRBV25-1 and TRBJ1-2; D gene uncertain. The V gene's germline CDR1 is MGHDK and CDR2 SYGVNS. The length of the CDR3 is 15 residues. The germline V and J ends were trimmed by 1 base and 5 bases, with 14 bases remaining between them. CDR3 amino acids: CASSELGALPYGYTF. CDR3 DNA: TGTGCCAGCAGTGAATTAGGAGCACTACCTTATGGCTACACCTTC.

The chain couples TRBV11-2 to TRBJ1-4, with TRBD1 matching over 9 bases. Germline V gene sequence: CDR1 SGHAT, CDR2 FQNNGV. With 5 bases clipped from V and 6 bases from J, the junction kept 7 bases outside the gene matches. The CDR3 is 15 residues long. CDR3 sequence (DNA): TGTGCCAGCAGCCTACAGGGGGCCCTAGATGAAAAACTGTTTTTT. It is translated as CASSLQGALDEKLFF.

This rearrangement joins TRBV2 to TRBJ1-6; TRBD1 matches at 7 bases. V shed 6 bases and J 7 bases; nucleotides not matched to a gene: 9. CDR1 and CDR2 (germline): SNHLY, FYNNEI. The CDR3 contains 15 residues. CDR3 residues: CASSSEGQKNSPLHF. CDR3 sequence (DNA): TGTGCCAGCAGCTCGGAGGGACAGAAGAATTCACCCCTCCACTTT. Full variable domain (outside the CDR3, taken from reference TRBV2 and TRBJ1-6): EPEVTQTPSHQVTQMGQEVILRCVPISNHLYFYWYRQILGQKVEFLVSFYNNEISEKSEIFDDQFSVERPDGSNFTLKIRSTKLEDSAMYFCASSSEGQKNSPLHFGNGTRLTVT.

J is TRBJ2-3 and V is TRBV11-2; TRBD1 agrees at 10 bases. V trimming: 2 bases; J trimming: 7 bases; junction bases outside the gene matches: 3. The CDR3 is made up of 14 amino acids. From germline, CDR1 is SGHAT and CDR2 FQNNGV. CDR3 sequence (DNA): TGTGCCAGCAGCTTATCGGGACAGGGGAATACGCAGTATTTT. Amino acid sequence: CASSLSGQGNTQYF.

The chain has TRBV3-1 (or the pseudogene TRBV3-2) and TRBJ2-3; 11 bases line up with TRBD2. With 1 base clipped from V and 2 bases from J, the junction kept 5 bases outside the gene matches. Germline CDR1 LGHDT, CDR2 YNNKEL (reference sequence). CDR3 length equals 17 residues. The CDR3 DNA reads TGTGCCAGCAGCCAAGGCCTAGCGGGAGGTCCCACAGATACGCAGTATTTT. Its protein product is CASSQGLAGGPTDTQYF.

The chain combines TRBV28 with TRBJ1-1; D ambiguous. V lost 8 bases and J 1 base, leaving 14 bases between the germline ends. The CDR3 contains 14 residues. The germline gives CDR1 MDHEN, CDR2 SYDVKM. As DNA, the CDR3 is TGTGCCAGCTGGGAGGTGGGAGGGAACACTGAAGCTTTCTTT. Its protein product is CASWEVGGNTEAFF.

With respect to this clone: The identical CDR3 is also encoded by other nucleotide sequences in the sample. This rearrangement joins TRBV12-3 or TRBV12-4 to TRBJ1-2; TRBD1 matches 8 bases. The CDR3 is 13 residues long. J gave up 4 bases and V 6 bases, and 4 bases lay outside the gene matches. The CDR3 sequence is CASSRDRLYGYTF. DNA for the CDR3: TGTGCCAGCAGCAGGGACAGGCTCTATGGCTACACCTTC.

This clone turned up a few times. This chain connects TRBV18 to TRBJ2-2; 8 bases agree with TRBD1. The trim removed 3 bases at V and 2 bases at J, leaving 5 bases unmatched. Looked up from germline, CDR1 is KGHSH and CDR2 is LQKENI. The CDR3 sequence is 16 residues long. DNA for the CDR3: TGTGCCAGCTCACCCACAGGGGGATACAACACCGGGGAGCTGTTTTTT. Translated, it gives CASSPTGGYNTGELFF.

V usage is TRBV2 and J usage is TRBJ2-7, with D possibly matching TRBD1 (6 bases). The germline V and J ends were trimmed by 6 bases and 3 bases, with 12 bases remaining between them. CDR3 size: 13 residues. CDR1 and CDR2 (germline): SNHLY, FYNNEI. In nucleotides, the CDR3 is TGTGCCAGCAGCTTCGGACAGAACTACGAGCAGTACTTC. It yields the protein CASSFGQNYEQYF.

This chain connects TRBV30 to TRBJ1-1, with D possibly TRBD1 on 5 matching bases. CDR1 GTSNPN and CDR2 SVGIG come from the germline V gene (reference sequence). CDR3 size: 15 residues. Trimming removed 3 bases at V and 1 base at J, with 15 bases between. The CDR3 loop reads CAWRHYRSQNTEAFF. DNA of the CDR3: TGTGCCTGGAGACATTACAGGTCCCAGAACACTGAAGCTTTCTTT. The full variable domain, completed using reference TRBV30 and TRBJ1-1, is SQTIHQWPATLVQPVGSPLSLECTVEGTSNPNLYWYRQAAGRGLQLLFYSVGIGQISSEVPQNLSASRPQDRQFILSSKKLLLSDSGFYLCAWRHYRSQNTEAFFGQGTRLTVV.

This chain connects TRBV2 to TRBJ2-1; D may be TRBD1 (5 bases). Between the trimmed V and J ends, which lost 3 bases and 16 bases, there was a span of 22 bases. The CDR3 is made up of 14 amino acids. The germline gives CDR1 SNHLY, CDR2 FYNNEI. CDR3 region: CASSESARVKVFFF. As DNA, the CDR3 is TGTGCCAGCAGTGAGTCGGCCAGGGTGAAGGTTTTTTTCTTC.

The chain recombines TRBV9 with TRBJ2-3; possible D gene TRBD1, 6 bases. CDR3 length: 16 amino acids. From germline, CDR1 is SGDLS and CDR2 YYNGEE. Trimming stripped 0 bases from V and 0 bases from J, with 11 bases between. CDR3 residues: CASSVGGTTSTDTQYF. DNA for the CDR3: TGTGCCAGCAGCGTAGGTGGGACAACTAGCACAGATACGCAGTATTTT.

This clone is a singleton in its sample. The rearrangement uses TRBV5-1 and TRBJ2-6; 8 bases agree with TRBD1. Looked up from germline, CDR1 is SGHRS and CDR2 is YFSETQ. CDR3 size: 16 residues. V shed 0 bases and J 2 bases; nucleotides not matched to a gene: 1. In nucleotides, the CDR3 is TGCGCCAGCAGCTTGGAGGACAGGGCTGGGGCCAACGTCCTGACTTTC. The encoded protein is CASSLEDRAGANVLTF.

This clone was counted between two and nine times. V gene TRBV6-5 combines with J gene TRBJ1-2; TRBD1 is a possible D gene (6 bases). Germline V gives CDR1 MNHEY, CDR2 SVGAGI. V lost 5 bases to trimming and J lost 4 bases, with 14 bases between them. CDR3 size: 14 residues. The CDR3 DNA reads as TGTGCCAGCAGTCCCAACACAGGGAGCTATGGCTACACCTTC. Residues: CASSPNTGSYGYTF.

The V gene is TRBV19, the J gene TRBJ2-7, with 7 bases identical to TRBD1. This CDR3 contains 15 residues. Per the germline V gene, CDR1 is LNHDA and CDR2 is SQIVND (reference sequence). V gave up 5 bases and J gave up 2 bases; unmatched junction bases: 9. The CDR3 nucleotides are TGTGCCAGTAGTGTACAGGGGAATAGCGCCTACGAGCAGTACTTC. It specifies CASSVQGNSAYEQYF.

The genes are TRBV15 and TRBJ1-1, with 8 bases lining up with TRBD1. J gave up 4 bases and V 3 bases, and 4 bases lay outside the gene matches. Germline lookup yields CDR1 LNHNV and CDR2 YYDKDF (reference sequence). The CDR3 totals 14 residues. CDR3: CATSSHTGGTEAFF. In DNA form, the CDR3 reads TGTGCCACCAGCAGTCATACAGGGGGCACTGAAGCTTTCTTT.

The chain joins TRBV4-3 to TRBJ2-5; 12 positions agree with TRBD2. The germline gives CDR1 LGHNA, CDR2 YSLEER. V gave up 3 bases and J gave up 5 bases; unmatched junction bases: 10. CDR3 length: 17 residues. The CDR3 region has the DNA TGCGCCAGCAGCCATGGCCCTAGCGGGGGGGGAATGGAGACCCAGTACTTC. Protein product: CASSHGPSGGGMETQYF.

This clone has only one observation. The chain combines TRBV27 with TRBJ2-2, with unresolved D. Germline V gene data show CDR1 as MNHEY and CDR2 as SMNVEV (reference sequence). The V and J ends lost 6 bases and 3 bases respectively, with 5 bases between them. The CDR3 loop spans 12 amino acids. CDR3 nucleotide sequence: TGTGCCAGCAGCAAATACACCGGGGAGCTGTTTTTT. Its protein product is CASSKYTGELFF.

This chain uses TRBV6-2 or TRBV6-3 with TRBJ2-2, with 9 positions matching TRBD1. V trimming: 4 bases; J trimming: 4 bases; junction bases outside the gene matches: 4. This CDR3 spans 15 amino acids. Germline loops: CDR1 MNHEY, CDR2 SVGEGT. The CDR3 region is CASSSRTGVTGELFF. CDR3 DNA: TGTGCCAGCAGTTCGAGGACAGGGGTCACCGGGGAGCTGTTTTTT.

This sequence joins TRBV19 and TRBJ1-2, with D possibly matching TRBD1 (6 bases). This CDR3 is built from 16 residues. V was clipped by 0 bases and J by 4 bases, with 15 bases between them. Germline V gene sequence: CDR1 LNHDA, CDR2 SQIVND (reference sequence). This CDR3 is CASSIDLVSGVYGYTF. CDR3 DNA: TGTGCCAGTAGTATAGATCTGGTGTCAGGGGTCTATGGCTACACCTTC.

This clone was seen more than once but under ten times. This sequence joins TRBV28 and TRBJ2-1, with 7 nucleotides matching TRBD1. V trimming: 5 bases; J trimming: 1 base; junction bases outside the gene matches: 5. The CDR3 contains 15 residues. The germline gives CDR1 MDHEN, CDR2 SYDVKM. The CDR3 reads CASSATGSSYNEQFF. DNA of the CDR3: TGTGCCAGCAGTGCGACAGGGAGTTCCTACAATGAGCAGTTCTTC.

CDR3 residues: CASSLATGRTEAFF. CDR3 sequence (DNA): TGTGCCAGCAGCTTAGCCACAGGACGGACTGAAGCTTTCTTT. This chain connects TRBV7-6 to TRBJ1-1, with D maybe TRBD1 (5 bases). This CDR3 comprises 14 residues. CDR1 and CDR2 (germline): SGHVS, FNYEAQ. V was shortened by 0 bases and J by 5 bases, with 10 bases between the two germline ends.